One and the same sample provided the 29 T cell receptor beta chains below, sequenced in a study of follicular helper T cells after annual influenza vaccination. Repertoires were generated with immunoSEQ multiplex PCR, while TCRdb's copy carries only in-frame clones and drops some. The sample records fewer than 15,000 clones, nearly 80% being singletons. Time point reported: 2015-2016 season, pre-vaccination. Sequencing was performed on CXCR5- memory CD4+ T cells sorted from blood, taken on the day of influenza vaccination. The receptors derive from an adult who received the influenza vaccine.

The chain uses TRBV2 and TRBJ1-4; D is unclear. Germline V lookup: CDR1 SNHLY, CDR2 FYNNEI. V gave up 6 bases and J gave up 7 bases, with 12 bases separating them. The CDR3 is 13 residues long. The CDR3 DNA reads as TGTGCCAGCAGATCGGACGGCGGTGAAAAACTGTTTTTT. Translated: CASRSDGGEKLFF.

The rearrangement links TRBV10-2 to TRBJ2-1; D may match TRBD1 or TRBD2 (6 bases each). The CDR3 has 18 residues. V lost 0 bases and J 8 bases, leaving 23 bases between the germline ends. In germline, CDR1 is WSHSY, CDR2 SAAADI. The CDR3 spells CASSESPGHFTRGDEQFF. In nucleotides, the CDR3 is TGCGCCAGCAGTGAGTCCCCGGGACACTTTACTAGGGGGGATGAGCAGTTCTTC.

The V gene is TRBV19, the J gene TRBJ2-7; 8 bases align to TRBD1. There are 14 residues in the CDR3. CDR1 LNHDA and CDR2 SQIVND come from the germline V gene (reference sequence). The V gene end was trimmed by 1 base and the J gene end by 5 bases; junction bases not matched to a gene: 4. This chain's CDR3 is CASSIGGQGDEQYF. CDR3 in DNA: TGTGCCAGTAGTATAGGCGGACAGGGCGACGAGCAGTACTTC.

This clone was seen a single time. This chain connects TRBV4-1 to TRBJ2-5, with TRBD2 matching 11 bases. This CDR3 contains 17 residues. J was trimmed by 2 bases and V by 2 bases; bases with no gene match: 7. CDR1 and CDR2 (germline): MGHRA, YSYEKL. In nucleotides, the CDR3 is TGCGCCAGCAGCCAACTAATAGCGGGGGGGATACAAGAGACCCAGTACTTC. It yields the protein CASSQLIAGGIQETQYF.

The chain joins TRBV5-5 to TRBJ2-2, with TRBD1 identical over 9 bases. J gave up 5 bases and V 4 bases, and 6 bases lay outside the gene matches. CDR3 length: 15 residues. CDR1 and CDR2 from the germline V gene are SGHKS and YYEKEE (reference sequence). CDR3 sequence reads: CASSPGTGLTGELFF. As DNA, the CDR3 is TGTGCCAGCAGCCCCGGGACAGGGTTAACCGGGGAGCTGTTTTTT.

V gene TRBV5-1 combines with J gene TRBJ1-4, with no clear D. V lost 0 bases and J lost 4, with 10 bases in between. Germline assignment: CDR1 SGHRS and CDR2 YFSETQ. This CDR3 region has 15 residues. The CDR3 reads CASSLAEGFNEKLFF. In DNA, the CDR3 is TGCGCCAGCAGCTTGGCCGAAGGCTTTAATGAAAAACTGTTTTTT.

This clone was observed a few times. The J gene is TRBJ2-7, the V gene TRBV7-2; no clear D gene. The CDR3 extends over 14 amino acids. Germline V gene lookup returns CDR1 SGHTA and CDR2 FQGNSA. V gave up 3 bases and J gave up 2 bases, with 11 bases separating them. In DNA form, the CDR3 reads TGTGCCAGCAGCTTTGCGGTTACCACCTACGAGCAGTACTTC. This encodes CASSFAVTTYEQYF.

With respect to this clone: One end of the junction varies from germline; a read error may be responsible. The chain joins TRBV5-1 to TRBJ2-6; possibly TRBD1 or TRBD2 for D (6 bases each). This CDR3 is 16 amino acids long. Germline loops: CDR1 SGHRS, CDR2 YFSETQ. Written as DNA, the CDR3 is TGCGCCAGCAGCCTCCGACCCGATTCGGGGGCCAACGCCCTGACTTTC. It codes for CASSLRPDSGANALTF.

A few counts support this clone. The V and J genes are TRBV11-2 and TRBJ1-2; no clear D gene. V was shortened by 2 bases and J by 8 bases, with 9 bases between the two germline ends. Germline V CDR1 and CDR2: SGHAT, FQNNGV. This CDR3 is built from 12 residues. The chain's CDR3 is CASSLFGFGYTF. CDR3 DNA sequence: TGTGCCAGCAGCTTATTCGGGTTCGGCTACACCTTC.

V gene TRBV25-1 combines with J gene TRBJ1-2, with 8 nucleotides matching TRBD1. Germline assignment: CDR1 MGHDK and CDR2 SYGVNS. The CDR3 loop spans 15 amino acids. V was clipped by 6 bases and J by 8 bases; unmatched bases: 14. CDR3 in amino acids: CASSPLDRAVDGYTF. The CDR3 nucleotides are TGTGCCAGCAGCCCCTTGGACAGGGCGGTAGACGGCTACACCTTC.

The CDR3 is CASSGEDSLYNSPLHF. For the CDR3, the DNA is TGTGCCAGCAGTGGGGAAGACAGTCTCTATAATTCACCCCTCCACTTT. This chain joins TRBV6-1 and TRBJ1-6; a weak D match, TRBD1 (5 bases). This CDR3 contains 16 residues. Trimming shortened V by 4 bases and J by 3 bases, and 13 bases separated the two germline ends. Germline loops: CDR1 MNHNS, CDR2 SASEGT.

J is TRBJ1-2 and V is TRBV28, with no clear D. From germline, CDR1 is MDHEN and CDR2 SYDVKM. CDR3 length equals 10 residues. Trimming pared 6 bases from V and 5 bases from J, leaving 4 bases between. The CDR3 here is CASSRYGYTF. Written as DNA, the CDR3 is TGTGCCAGCAGCCGATATGGCTACACCTTC.

The rearrangement uses TRBV11-2 and TRBJ2-7; 7 bases are shared with TRBD1. The CDR3 has 15 amino acids. The V gene's germline CDR1 is SGHAT and CDR2 FQNNGV. Germline trimming cut 5 bases from V and 3 bases from J; bases unmatched to any gene: 10. This CDR3 reads CASSPTTGYGYEQYF. The CDR3 DNA follows: TGTGCCAGCAGCCCAACGACAGGGTATGGCTACGAGCAGTACTTC.

The V call is TRBV29-1, the J call TRBJ2-7; D uncertain. The CDR3 extends over 10 amino acids. V lost 6 bases, J lost 7 bases, and 10 bases lay in between. The germline V gene encodes CDR1 SQVTM and CDR2 ANQGSEA. CDR3 in DNA: TGCAGCGTCGCAGCTGGAGAGCAGTACTTC. Its translation: CSVAAGEQYF.

This sequence joins TRBV21-1 and TRBJ1-1. TRBV21-1 counts as a pseudogene. The CDR3 has 14 residues. CDR3 nucleotide sequence: TGTGCCAGCTGGCTGACGGGGTTAGACACTGAAGCTTTCTTT. It translates to CASWLTGLDTEAFF.

The rearrangement uses TRBV19 and TRBJ1-4; a weak D match, TRBD1 (5 bases). The V end lost 5 bases, the J end lost 8 bases, and 12 bases lay between the germline ends. The CDR3 has 13 amino acids. Germline loops: CDR1 LNHDA, CDR2 SQIVND (reference sequence). In DNA form, the CDR3 reads TGTGCCAGTAGTCCCCCCTGGGGGGAAAAACTGTTTTTT. This encodes CASSPPWGEKLFF.

The J gene is TRBJ2-7, the V gene TRBV7-9; 9 positions match TRBD2. The germline V gene has CDR1 SEHNR and CDR2 FQNEAQ (reference sequence). Germline trimming cut 5 bases from V and 3 bases from J; bases unmatched to any gene: 5. This CDR3 is 14 amino acids long. The CDR3 reads CASSPSGVRYEQYF. The CDR3, as DNA: TGTGCCAGCAGCCCTAGCGGGGTTCGCTACGAGCAGTACTTC.

The rearrangement joins TRBV28 to TRBJ1-2; D uncertain. CDR1 is MDHEN, CDR2 SYDVKM, per germline. The CDR3 contains 12 residues. Trimming left V 2 bases short and J 3 bases short, with 4 bases between. CDR3 loop: CASSLEDYGYTF. The CDR3 DNA sequence: TGTGCCAGCAGTTTAGAGGACTATGGCTACACCTTC.

This chain uses TRBV7-9 with TRBJ1-3, with D unclear. Between the trimmed V and J ends, which lost 5 bases and 0 bases, there was a span of 8 bases. This CDR3 is built from 14 residues. The germline V gene has CDR1 SEHNR and CDR2 FQNEAQ (reference sequence). Here the CDR3 DNA reads TGTGCCAGCAGCGTAGAAATCTCTGGAAACACCATATATTTT. Translated, it gives CASSVEISGNTIYF.

This clone was detected only once. The genes are TRBV30 and TRBJ2-3, with 7 positions matching TRBD1. The germline V gene encodes CDR1 GTSNPN and CDR2 SVGIG (reference sequence). Losses at the gene ends were 4 bases for V and 2 bases for J; bases not matched to a gene: 6. The length of the CDR3 is 14 residues. The CDR3: CAWITGEYTDTQYF. The CDR3 DNA follows: TGTGCCTGGATCACAGGGGAGTACACAGATACGCAGTATTTT. Complete variable domain (other parts from reference TRBV30 and TRBJ2-3): SQTIHQWPATLVQPVGSPLSLECTVEGTSNPNLYWYRQAAGRGLQLLFYSVGIGQISSEVPQNLSASRPQDRQFILSSKKLLLSDSGFYLCAWITGEYTDTQYFGPGTRLTVL.

This chain connects TRBV2 to TRBJ2-7, with 9 bases identical to TRBD1. There are 15 residues in the CDR3. Germline V lookup: CDR1 SNHLY, CDR2 FYNNEI. V lost 6 bases to trimming and J lost 6 bases; unmatched junction nucleotides: 12. CDR3 residues: CASRVRQGVVTEQYF. The CDR3 coding sequence is TGTGCCAGCAGGGTTAGACAGGGGGTGGTAACCGAGCAGTACTTC.

J is TRBJ1-2 and V is TRBV19; the match to TRBD1 covers 7 bases. This CDR3 is built from 20 residues. Germline V lookup: CDR1 LNHDA, CDR2 SQIVND (reference sequence). The V segment lost 1 base and the J segment 0 bases; nucleotides outside the gene matches: 17. The CDR3 protein is CASSIGPLLGTVGSNYGYTF. The CDR3, as DNA: TGTGCCAGTAGTATAGGCCCACTACTCGGGACAGTGGGATCTAACTATGGCTACACCTTC.

The chain links TRBV6-5 to TRBJ2-1; 10 bases are shared with TRBD2. From germline, CDR1 is MNHEY and CDR2 SVGAGI. The CDR3 has 14 amino acids. Trimming took 7 bases from V and 8 from J; bases not matched to a gene: 8. This CDR3 is CASTVRAGGYEQFF. The CDR3 DNA is TGTGCCAGCACCGTTAGAGCGGGGGGGTATGAGCAGTTCTTC.

This chain connects TRBV7-6 to TRBJ2-3, with 9 bases matching TRBD1. The germline V gene has CDR1 SGHVS and CDR2 FNYEAQ. This CDR3 contains 17 residues. The V gene end was trimmed by 4 bases and the J gene end by 5 bases; junction bases not matched to a gene: 13. CDR3 DNA: TGTGCCAGCAGCTCTCCCCCACGGGACAGGGATGTAGATACGCAGTATTTT. Translated: CASSSPPRDRDVDTQYF.

This clone was seen more than once but under ten times. This rearrangement joins TRBV11-2 to TRBJ2-7; D may be TRBD1 (6 bases). Trimming shortened V by 3 bases and J by 6 bases, and 21 bases separated the two germline ends. Per germline, CDR1 SGHAT and CDR2 FQNNGV. The CDR3 contains 16 residues. This CDR3 reads CASSFQWGLTPSEQYF. The CDR3 nucleotides read TGTGCCAGCAGCTTTCAATGGGGGCTCACTCCCTCCGAGCAGTACTTC.

This chain connects TRBV7-6 to TRBJ2-2; 8 bases fit TRBD2. V was clipped by 5 bases and J by 6 bases; unmatched bases: 11. CDR3 length equals 16 residues. Germline CDR1 and CDR2: SGHVS and FNYEAQ. The chain's CDR3 is CASSATGTRVAGELFF. In nucleotides, the CDR3 is TGTGCCAGCAGCGCAACCGGGACTAGAGTGGCCGGGGAGCTGTTTTTT.

This clone was seen a single time. The chain has TRBV29-1 and TRBJ1-3; D ambiguous. From germline, CDR1 is SQVTM and CDR2 ANQGSEA. V lost 6 bases, J lost 2 bases, and 8 bases lay in between. This CDR3 region has 12 residues. The DNA for the CDR3 is TGCAGCGTCGATAATGCTGGAAACACCATATATTTT. It encodes CSVDNAGNTIYF.

The V call is TRBV12-2, the J call TRBJ2-5; TRBD2 is the table's D call and was not checked against the DNA. TRBV12-2 is a documented pseudogene. CDR3 length: 15 amino acids. DNA of the CDR3: TGTGCAAGTCGCTTTTCAGCGGGGGGTGACGAGACCCAGTACTTC. Translation gives CASRFSAGGDETQYF.

A single count supports this clone. This chain links TRBV19 with TRBJ2-3; perhaps TRBD2 as D (5 bases). Germline V gene sequence: CDR1 LNHDA, CDR2 SQIVND (reference sequence). Trimming left V 7 bases short and J 0 bases short, with 14 bases between. The length of the CDR3 is 15 residues. The CDR3 DNA follows: TGTGCCAGTACCCTCAGCGGAGTCAGCACAGATACGCAGTATTTT. Amino acids: CASTLSGVSTDTQYF.